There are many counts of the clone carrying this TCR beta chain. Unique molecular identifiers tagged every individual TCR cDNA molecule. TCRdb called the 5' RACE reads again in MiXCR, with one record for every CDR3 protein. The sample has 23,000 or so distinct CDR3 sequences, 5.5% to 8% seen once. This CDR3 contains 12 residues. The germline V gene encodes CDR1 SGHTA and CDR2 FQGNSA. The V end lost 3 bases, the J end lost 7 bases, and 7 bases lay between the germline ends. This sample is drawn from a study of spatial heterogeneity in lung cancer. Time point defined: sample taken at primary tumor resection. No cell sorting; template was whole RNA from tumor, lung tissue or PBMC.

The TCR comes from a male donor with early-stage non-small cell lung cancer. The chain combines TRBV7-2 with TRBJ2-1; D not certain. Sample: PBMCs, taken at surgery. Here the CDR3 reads CASSFLGNEQFF. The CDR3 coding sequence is TGTGCCAGCAGCTTTCTAGGGAATGAGCAGTTCTTC.